This T cell receptor beta chain was captured by sequencing in a study of naive and memory T cell subsets. CDR3 length: 13 residues. Germline V lookup: CDR1 KGHSY, CDR2 FQNENV. V lost 8 bases and J lost 3, with 14 bases in between. After CD4 positive bead selection, the CD4-negative fraction gave CD8 T cells. Both TRBC1 and TRBC2 were covered by a beta constant-region primer of two equimolar oligonucleotides. Four rounds of PCR amplified the ligated cDNA using nested alpha and beta constant-region primers plus SP2. TCRdb re-analysed the UMI-ligation and nested PCR reads in MiXCR, keeping a single row per CDR3 protein. Of 80,000 to 95,000 distinct CDR3 sequences in the sample, roughly 9.2% are singletons; the top ten hold 1.2%. This clonotype was recorded at least ten times.

Material for sequencing was naive CD8+ T cells from blood. The receptor was derived from a human donor in good health. The rearrangement links TRBV16 to TRBJ2-7; D perhaps matches TRBD2 (6 bases). The CDR3 loop is CASVPGLIYEQYF. The DNA for the CDR3 is TGTGCCAGCGTACCGGGACTGATCTACGAGCAGTACTTC. Supplemented by reference TRBV16 and TRBJ2-7, the full variable domain reads GEEVAQTPKHLVRGEGQKAKLYCAPIKGHSYVFWYQQVLKNEFKFLISFQNENVFDETGMPKERFSAKCLPNSPCSLEIQATKLEDSAVYFCASVPGLIYEQYFGPGTRLTVT.